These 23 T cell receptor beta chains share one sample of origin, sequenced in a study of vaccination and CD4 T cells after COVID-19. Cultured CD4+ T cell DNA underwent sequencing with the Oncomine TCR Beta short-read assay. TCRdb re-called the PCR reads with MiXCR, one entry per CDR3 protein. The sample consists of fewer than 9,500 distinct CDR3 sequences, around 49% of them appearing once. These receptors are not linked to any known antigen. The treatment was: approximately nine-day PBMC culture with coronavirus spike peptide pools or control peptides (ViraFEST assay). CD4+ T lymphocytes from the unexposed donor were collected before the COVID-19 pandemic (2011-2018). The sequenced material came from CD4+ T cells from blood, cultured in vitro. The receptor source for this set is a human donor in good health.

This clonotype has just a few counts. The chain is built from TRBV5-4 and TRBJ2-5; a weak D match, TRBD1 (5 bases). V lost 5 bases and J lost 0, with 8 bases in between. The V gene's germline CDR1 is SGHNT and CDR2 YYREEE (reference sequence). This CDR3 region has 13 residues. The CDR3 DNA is TGTGCCAGCAGGCAGGGTAACCAAGAGACCCAGTACTTC. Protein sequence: CASRQGNQETQYF.

CDR3 coding DNA: TGTGCCAGCAGCGCGTCCTCGACAGACATGAACACTGAAGCTTTCTTT. It translates to CASSASSTDMNTEAFF. The V gene is TRBV9, the J gene TRBJ1-1; maybe TRBD1 (5 bases). The CDR3 runs 16 residues. Per germline, CDR1 SGDLS and CDR2 YYNGEE. Between the trimmed V and J ends, which lost 3 bases and 0 bases, there was a span of 15 bases.

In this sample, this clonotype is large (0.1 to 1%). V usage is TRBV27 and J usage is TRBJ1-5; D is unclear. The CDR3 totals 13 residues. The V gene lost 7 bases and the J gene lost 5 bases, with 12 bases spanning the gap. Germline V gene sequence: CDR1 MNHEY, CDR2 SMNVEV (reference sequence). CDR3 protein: CASTSRAYQPQHF. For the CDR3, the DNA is TGTGCCAGCACCTCGAGGGCCTATCAGCCCCAGCATTTT.

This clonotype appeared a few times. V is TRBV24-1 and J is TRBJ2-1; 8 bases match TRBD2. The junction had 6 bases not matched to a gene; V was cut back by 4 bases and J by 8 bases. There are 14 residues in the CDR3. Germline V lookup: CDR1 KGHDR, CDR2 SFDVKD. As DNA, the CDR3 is TGTGCCACCAGTGACCGGACTAGCCAACATGAGCAGTTCTTC. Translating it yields CATSDRTSQHEQFF.

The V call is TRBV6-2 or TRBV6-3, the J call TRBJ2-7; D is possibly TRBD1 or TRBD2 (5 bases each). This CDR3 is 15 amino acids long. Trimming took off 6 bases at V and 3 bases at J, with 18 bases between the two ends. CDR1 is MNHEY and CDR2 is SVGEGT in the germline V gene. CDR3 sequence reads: CASRGTEKGNYEQYF. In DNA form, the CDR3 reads TGTGCCAGCAGGGGGACGGAAAAGGGGAACTACGAGCAGTACTTC.

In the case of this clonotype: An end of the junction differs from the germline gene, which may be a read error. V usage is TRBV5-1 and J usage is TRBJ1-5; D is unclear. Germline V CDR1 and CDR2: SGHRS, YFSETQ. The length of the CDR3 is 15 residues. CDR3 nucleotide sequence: TGCGCCAGCAAGGAGGGAGTTAATAGCAATCGGCCCCAGCATTTT. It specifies CASKEGVNSNRPQHF.

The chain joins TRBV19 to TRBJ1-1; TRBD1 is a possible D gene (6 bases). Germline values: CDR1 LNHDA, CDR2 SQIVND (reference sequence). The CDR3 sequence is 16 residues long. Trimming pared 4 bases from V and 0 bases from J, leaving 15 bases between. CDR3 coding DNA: TGTGCCAGTAGTACCCAAGGACAGTCCATGAACACTGAAGCTTTCTTT. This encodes CASSTQGQSMNTEAFF.

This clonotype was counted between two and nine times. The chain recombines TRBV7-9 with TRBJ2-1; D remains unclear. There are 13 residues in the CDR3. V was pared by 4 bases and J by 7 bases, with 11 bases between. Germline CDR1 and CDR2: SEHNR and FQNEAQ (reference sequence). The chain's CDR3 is CASSSQLGNEQFF. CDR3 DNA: TGTGCCAGCAGCTCCCAGTTGGGGAATGAGCAGTTCTTC. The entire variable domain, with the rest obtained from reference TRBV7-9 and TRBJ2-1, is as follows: DTGVSQNPRHKITKRGQNVTFRCDPISEHNRLYWYRQTLGQGPEFLTYFQNEAQLEKSRLLSDRFSAERPKGSFSTLEIQRTEQGDSAMYLCASSSQLGNEQFFGPGTRLTVL.

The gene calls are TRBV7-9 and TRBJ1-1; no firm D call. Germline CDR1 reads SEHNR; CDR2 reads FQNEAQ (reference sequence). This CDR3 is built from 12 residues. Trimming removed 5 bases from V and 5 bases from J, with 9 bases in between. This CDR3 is CASSDGLTEAFF. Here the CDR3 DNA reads TGTGCCAGCAGCGACGGACTAACTGAAGCTTTCTTT.

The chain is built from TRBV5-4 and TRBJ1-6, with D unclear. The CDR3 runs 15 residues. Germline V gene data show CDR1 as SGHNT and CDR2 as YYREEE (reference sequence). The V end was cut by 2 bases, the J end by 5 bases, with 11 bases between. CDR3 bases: TGTGCCAGCAGCTTCGAGGTTCGGAATAATTCACCCCTCCACTTT. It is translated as CASSFEVRNNSPLHF.

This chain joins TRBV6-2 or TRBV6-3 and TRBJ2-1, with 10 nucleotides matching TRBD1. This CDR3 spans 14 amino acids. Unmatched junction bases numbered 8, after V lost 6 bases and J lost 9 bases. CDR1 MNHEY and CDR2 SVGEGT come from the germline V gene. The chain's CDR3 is CASRRTGQGTEQFF. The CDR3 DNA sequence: TGTGCCAGCAGACGGACGGGACAGGGGACTGAGCAGTTCTTC.

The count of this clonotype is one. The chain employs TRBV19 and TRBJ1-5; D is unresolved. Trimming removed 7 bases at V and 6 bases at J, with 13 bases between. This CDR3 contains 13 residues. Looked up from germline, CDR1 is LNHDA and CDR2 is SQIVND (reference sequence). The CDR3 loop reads CASNSMGFQPQHF. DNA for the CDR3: TGTGCCAGTAACAGTATGGGCTTTCAGCCCCAGCATTTT.

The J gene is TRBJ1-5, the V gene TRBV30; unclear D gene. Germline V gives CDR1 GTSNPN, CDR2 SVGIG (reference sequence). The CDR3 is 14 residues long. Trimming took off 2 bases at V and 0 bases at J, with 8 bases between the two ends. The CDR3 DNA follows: TGTGCCTGGAGTCTTGGGTATAGCAATCAGCCCCAGCATTTT. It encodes CAWSLGYSNQPQHF. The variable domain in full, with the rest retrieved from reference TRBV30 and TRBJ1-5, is SQTIHQWPATLVQPVGSPLSLECTVEGTSNPNLYWYRQAAGRGLQLLFYSVGIGQISSEVPQNLSASRPQDRQFILSSKKLLLSDSGFYLCAWSLGYSNQPQHFGDGTRLSIL.

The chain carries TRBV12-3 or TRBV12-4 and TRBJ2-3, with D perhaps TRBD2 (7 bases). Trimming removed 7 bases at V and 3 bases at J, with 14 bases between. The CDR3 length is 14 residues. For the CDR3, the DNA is TGTGCCAGCACCAAAAGGGGGGGGACAGATACGCAGTATTTT. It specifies CASTKRGGTDTQYF.

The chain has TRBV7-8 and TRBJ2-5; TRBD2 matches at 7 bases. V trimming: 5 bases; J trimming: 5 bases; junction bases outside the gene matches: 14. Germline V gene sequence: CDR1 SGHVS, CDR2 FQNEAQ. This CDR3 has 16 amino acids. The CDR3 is CASSPRLAAALETQYF. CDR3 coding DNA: TGTGCCAGCAGCCCTCGACTAGCTGCGGCGTTGGAGACCCAGTACTTC.

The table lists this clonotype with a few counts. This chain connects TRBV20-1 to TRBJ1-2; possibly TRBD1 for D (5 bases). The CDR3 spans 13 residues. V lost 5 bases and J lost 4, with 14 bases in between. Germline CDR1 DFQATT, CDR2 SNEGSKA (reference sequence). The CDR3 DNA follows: TGCAGTGCTCCCACGGACACGCCCTATGGCTACACCTTC. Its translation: CSAPTDTPYGYTF.

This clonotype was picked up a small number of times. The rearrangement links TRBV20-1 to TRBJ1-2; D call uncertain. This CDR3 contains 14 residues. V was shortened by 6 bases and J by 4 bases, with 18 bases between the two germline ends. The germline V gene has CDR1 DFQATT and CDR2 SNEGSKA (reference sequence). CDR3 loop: CSALYSGSSYGYTF. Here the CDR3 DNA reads TGCAGTGCGTTATATTCCGGGTCCAGCTATGGCTACACCTTC.

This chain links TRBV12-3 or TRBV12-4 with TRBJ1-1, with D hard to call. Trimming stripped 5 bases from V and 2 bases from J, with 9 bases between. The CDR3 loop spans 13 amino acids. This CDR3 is CASSQETNTEAFF. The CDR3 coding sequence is TGTGCCAGCAGTCAGGAAACTAACACTGAAGCTTTCTTT.

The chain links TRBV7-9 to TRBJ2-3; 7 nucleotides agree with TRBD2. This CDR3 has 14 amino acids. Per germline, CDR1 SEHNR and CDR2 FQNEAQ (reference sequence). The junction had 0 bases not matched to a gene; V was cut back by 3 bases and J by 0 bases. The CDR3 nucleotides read TGTGCCAGCAGCTTCGGGGGGAGCACAGATACGCAGTATTTT. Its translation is CASSFGGSTDTQYF.

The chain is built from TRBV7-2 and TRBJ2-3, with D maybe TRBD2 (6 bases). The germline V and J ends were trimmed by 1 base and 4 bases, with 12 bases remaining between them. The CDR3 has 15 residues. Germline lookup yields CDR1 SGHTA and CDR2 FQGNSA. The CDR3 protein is CASSLGGGSADTQYF. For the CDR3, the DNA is TGTGCCAGCAGCTTAGGGGGAGGCTCTGCAGATACGCAGTATTTT.

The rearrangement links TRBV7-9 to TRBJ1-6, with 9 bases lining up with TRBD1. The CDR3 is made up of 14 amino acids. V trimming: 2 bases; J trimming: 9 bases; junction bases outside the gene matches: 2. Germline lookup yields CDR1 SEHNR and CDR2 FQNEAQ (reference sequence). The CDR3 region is CASSLTGGGSPLHF. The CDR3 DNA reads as TGTGCCAGCAGCTTAACAGGGGGCGGTTCACCCCTCCACTTT.

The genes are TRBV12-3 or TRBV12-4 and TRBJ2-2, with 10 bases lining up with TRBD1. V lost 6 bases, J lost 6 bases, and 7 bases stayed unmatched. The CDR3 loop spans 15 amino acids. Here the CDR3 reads CASSLTGGAAGELFF. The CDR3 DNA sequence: TGTGCCAGCAGCTTGACAGGGGGCGCGGCCGGGGAGCTGTTTTTT.

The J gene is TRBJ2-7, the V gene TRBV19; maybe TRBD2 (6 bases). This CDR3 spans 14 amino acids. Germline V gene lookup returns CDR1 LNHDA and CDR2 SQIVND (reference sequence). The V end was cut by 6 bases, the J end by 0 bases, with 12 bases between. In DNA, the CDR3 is TGTGCCAGTAGCAAACTCGGGAGCTCCTACGAGCAGTACTTC. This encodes CASSKLGSSYEQYF.